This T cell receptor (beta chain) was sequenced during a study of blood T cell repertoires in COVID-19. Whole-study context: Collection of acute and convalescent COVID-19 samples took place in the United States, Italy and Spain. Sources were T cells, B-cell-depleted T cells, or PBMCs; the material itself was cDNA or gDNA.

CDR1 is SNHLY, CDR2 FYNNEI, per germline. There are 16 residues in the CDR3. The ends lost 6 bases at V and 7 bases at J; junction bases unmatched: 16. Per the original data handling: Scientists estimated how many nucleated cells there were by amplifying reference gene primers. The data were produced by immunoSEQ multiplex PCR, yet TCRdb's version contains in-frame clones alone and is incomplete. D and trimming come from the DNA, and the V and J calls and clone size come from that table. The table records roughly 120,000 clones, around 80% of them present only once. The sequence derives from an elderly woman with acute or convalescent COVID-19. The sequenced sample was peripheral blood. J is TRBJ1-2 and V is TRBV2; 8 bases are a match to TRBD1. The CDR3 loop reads CASSLTLQGARGGYTF. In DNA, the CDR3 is TGTGCCAGCAGCCTTACATTGCAGGGGGCGCGTGGTGGCTACACCTTC.